Listed below are T cell receptor beta chains from one sample, sequenced in a study of neoadjuvant anti-PD-1 for oral cavity cancer. Sequenced by immunoSEQ multiplex PCR; TCRdb stores in-frame clones only, minus some. The sample contains roughly 25,000 clones, over 20% of which appear only once. The sample in question was tumor tissue, obtained after nivolumab (anti-PD-1) treatment. The source is a person aged 40 to 85 with oral cavity squamous cell carcinoma. Each CDR3 is given with its conserved first and last residue. Each record gives: CDR3 DNA, CDR3 protein, D gene, clone size, V gene, J gene. D genes are given only for firm matches. The listing skips clone size in some rows; elsewhere it reads once, few, many or a size class.

cdr3_nt: TGCGCCAGCAGACCCGGGGCGGGAGCCTACAATGAGCAGTTCTTC; cdr3_aa: CASRPGAGAYNEQFF; d_call: TRBD2; clone_size: NA; v_call: TRBV5-1; j_call: TRBJ2-1
cdr3_nt: TGTGCCAGCAGTTTATACCTAGGAGGCGAAAGCTACGAGCAGTACTTC; cdr3_aa: CASSLYLGGESYEQYF; d_call: NA; clone_size: few; v_call: TRBV28; j_call: TRBJ2-7
cdr3_nt: TGCAGTGCTAGTGGCGGGAACATTCAGTACTTC; cdr3_aa: CSASGGNIQYF; d_call: NA; clone_size: few; v_call: TRBV20-1; j_call: TRBJ2-4
cdr3_nt: TGTGCTAGCAGTCCGACCCCCGTAGGCACAGATACGCAGTATTTT; cdr3_aa: CASSPTPVGTDTQYF; d_call: NA; clone_size: NA; v_call: TRBV7-7; j_call: TRBJ2-3
cdr3_nt: TGTGCCTGGAATCAACTACAGGGGAGTAACTATGGCTACACCTTC; cdr3_aa: CAWNQLQGSNYGYTF; d_call: TRBD1; clone_size: few; v_call: TRBV30; j_call: TRBJ1-2
cdr3_nt: TGTGCCAGCAAAGACACGAACACCGGGGAGCTGTTTTTT; cdr3_aa: CASKDTNTGELFF; d_call: NA; clone_size: once; v_call: TRBV27; j_call: TRBJ2-2
cdr3_nt: TGTGCCAGCAGTTCAGCGACTAGCGGGGGGTCTGGTGAGCAGTTCTTC; cdr3_aa: CASSSATSGGSGEQFF; d_call: TRBD2; clone_size: once; v_call: TRBV13; j_call: TRBJ2-1
cdr3_nt: TGTGCCCTTCAAAGGGGACAGTCGGCAGCCGGGGAGCTGTTTTTT; cdr3_aa: CALQRGQSAAGELFF; d_call: TRBD1; clone_size: NA; v_call: TRBV7-9; j_call: TRBJ2-2
cdr3_nt: TGTGCCAGCAGCAATTTTGTCATTCTAGGGTCGGGTCAGCCCCAGCATTTT; cdr3_aa: CASSNFVILGSGQPQHF; d_call: NA; clone_size: once; v_call: TRBV28; j_call: TRBJ1-5
cdr3_nt: TGTGCCAGCAGTTTTTCCGGGGAGCAGTACTTC; cdr3_aa: CASSFSGEQYF; d_call: NA; clone_size: NA; v_call: TRBV6-5; j_call: TRBJ2-7
cdr3_nt: TGCAGCGTTGAAGGGCTGGAGACCCAGTACTTC; cdr3_aa: CSVEGLETQYF; d_call: NA; clone_size: NA; v_call: TRBV29-1; j_call: TRBJ2-5
cdr3_nt: TGCGCCAGCAGCTCAATAAGACAGGGAAGCTCGCGCGAGCAGTACTTC; cdr3_aa: CASSSIRQGSSREQYF; d_call: TRBD1; clone_size: NA; v_call: TRBV5-1; j_call: TRBJ2-7
cdr3_nt: TGCAGCGTTTGGGGAGGGGACAACTATGGCTACACCTTC; cdr3_aa: CSVWGGDNYGYTF; d_call: NA; clone_size: few; v_call: TRBV29-1; j_call: TRBJ1-2
cdr3_nt: TGTGCCAGCAGCGCAGGGGACAAGGGCTACACCTTC; cdr3_aa: CASSAGDKGYTF; d_call: NA; clone_size: few; v_call: TRBV9; j_call: TRBJ1-2
cdr3_nt: TGTGCCATCAGCGTCAACAGGGGGCAGGGAGAGACCCAGTACTTC; cdr3_aa: CAISVNRGQGETQYF; d_call: TRBD1; clone_size: NA; v_call: TRBV10-3; j_call: TRBJ2-5
cdr3_nt: TGCGCCAGCGGCTTAAACCAACCGACAGGGAGGGATGGCTACACCTTC; cdr3_aa: CASGLNQPTGRDGYTF; d_call: TRBD1; clone_size: NA; v_call: TRBV5-1; j_call: TRBJ1-2
cdr3_nt: TGCGCCAGCAGCTTGGAGCAGGGGGTAGGAAATGAGCAGTTCTTC; cdr3_aa: CASSLEQGVGNEQFF; d_call: TRBD1; clone_size: NA; v_call: TRBV5-1; j_call: TRBJ2-1
cdr3_nt: TGTGCCAGCAGGGGGTACGTTCCCTACGAGCAGTACTTC; cdr3_aa: CASRGYVPYEQYF; d_call: NA; clone_size: few; v_call: TRBV27; j_call: TRBJ2-7
cdr3_nt: TGTGCCAGCAGCTTGGCCTTCCAGGGGACCCAAGAGACCCAGTACTTC; cdr3_aa: CASSLAFQGTQETQYF; d_call: NA; clone_size: many; v_call: TRBV5-4; j_call: TRBJ2-5
cdr3_nt: TGCGCCAGCAGCCACCGGGGGGGCTCTGGGGCCAACGTCCTGACTTTC; cdr3_aa: CASSHRGGSGANVLTF; d_call: TRBD2; clone_size: NA; v_call: TRBV4-1; j_call: TRBJ2-6
cdr3_nt: TGTGCCAGCAGTTACAGGCTGGTGAACACCGGGGAGCTGTTTTTT; cdr3_aa: CASSYRLVNTGELFF; d_call: NA; clone_size: NA; v_call: TRBV5-6; j_call: TRBJ2-2
cdr3_nt: TGTGCCAGCAGTCCAGACGGGCGATATCAGCCCCAGCATTTT; cdr3_aa: CASSPDGRYQPQHF; d_call: NA; clone_size: few; v_call: TRBV28; j_call: TRBJ1-5
cdr3_nt: TGTGCCAGCAGCAAGGAGTTAAGCACTGAAGCTTTCTTT; cdr3_aa: CASSKELSTEAFF; d_call: NA; clone_size: NA; v_call: TRBV6-4; j_call: TRBJ1-1
cdr3_nt: TGCGCCAGCAGCCAAGTCCCGGCAGCGAGCTATGGCTACACCTTC; cdr3_aa: CASSQVPAASYGYTF; d_call: NA; clone_size: many; v_call: TRBV4-1; j_call: TRBJ1-2
cdr3_nt: TGCGCCAGCAGCCTGTCCGGTATCTATGGCTACACCTTC; cdr3_aa: CASSLSGIYGYTF; d_call: NA; clone_size: NA; v_call: TRBV5-1; j_call: TRBJ1-2
cdr3_nt: TGCAGTGCCTTTGACAATGAGCAGTTCTTC; cdr3_aa: CSAFDNEQFF; d_call: NA; clone_size: many; v_call: TRBV20-1; j_call: TRBJ2-1
cdr3_nt: TGTGCCAGCAGTGAAGGGGGCGTTGACTATGGCTACACCTTC; cdr3_aa: CASSEGGVDYGYTF; d_call: NA; clone_size: NA; v_call: TRBV6-1; j_call: TRBJ1-2
cdr3_nt: TGTGCCAGCAGCGTAGTGGGACTAGCGACACCCACAGATACGCAGTATTTT; cdr3_aa: CASSVVGLATPTDTQYF; d_call: TRBD2; clone_size: NA; v_call: TRBV9; j_call: TRBJ2-3
cdr3_nt: TGTGCCTGGAGTTTTATGACAGGGTGGACCTACGAGCAGTACTTC; cdr3_aa: CAWSFMTGWTYEQYF; d_call: TRBD1; clone_size: few; v_call: TRBV30; j_call: TRBJ2-7
cdr3_nt: TGTGCCAGTAGTTCCCAACAGGGCGGTTCTCAGCCCCAGCATTTT; cdr3_aa: CASSSQQGGSQPQHF; d_call: NA; clone_size: few; v_call: TRBV19; j_call: TRBJ1-5
cdr3_nt: TGTGCCAGCAGCTCCTGGGCTAGCGGGAGTGAGCAGTTCTTC; cdr3_aa: CASSSWASGSEQFF; d_call: TRBD2; clone_size: NA; v_call: TRBV7-3; j_call: TRBJ2-1
cdr3_nt: TGCAGCGTTGGACAGTACCGGGACTACGAGCAGTACTTC; cdr3_aa: CSVGQYRDYEQYF; d_call: NA; clone_size: NA; v_call: TRBV29-1; j_call: TRBJ2-7
cdr3_nt: TGTGCCAGTAGTATTGCCGAGGGCTCTGAAGCTTTCTTT; cdr3_aa: CASSIAEGSEAFF; d_call: NA; clone_size: NA; v_call: TRBV19; j_call: TRBJ1-1
cdr3_nt: TGTGCCAGCTCACCAAATAGACAGGGGCTCAACATTCAGTACTTC; cdr3_aa: CASSPNRQGLNIQYF; d_call: TRBD1; clone_size: NA; v_call: TRBV18; j_call: TRBJ2-4
cdr3_nt: TGTGCCAGCAGCTTGGGACAGCTTAATGAAAAACTGTTTTTT; cdr3_aa: CASSLGQLNEKLFF; d_call: TRBD1; clone_size: few; v_call: TRBV2; j_call: TRBJ1-4
cdr3_nt: TGTGCCAGCCCTCCCCCGGAGTGCCTGACCTACGAGCAGTACTTC; cdr3_aa: CASPPPECLTYEQYF; d_call: NA; clone_size: NA; v_call: TRBV6-6; j_call: TRBJ2-7
cdr3_nt: TGTGCCAGCAGCTTTAGGGAGAGGGCCCAAGAGACCCAGTACTTC; cdr3_aa: CASSFRERAQETQYF; d_call: NA; clone_size: NA; v_call: TRBV11-1; j_call: TRBJ2-5
cdr3_nt: TGTGCCAGTAGTATAGGCTCTATGGGCAGGGGCTATGGCTACACCTTC; cdr3_aa: CASSIGSMGRGYGYTF; d_call: NA; clone_size: NA; v_call: TRBV19; j_call: TRBJ1-2
cdr3_nt: TGTGCCAGCAGTCCGAACAGGGACCCGTTCTTC; cdr3_aa: CASSPNRDPFF; d_call: NA; clone_size: NA; v_call: TRBV28; j_call: TRBJ2-1
cdr3_nt: TGTGCCAGCAGTTTGGTACTCCCTGCGGGGGAACACGAGCAGTACTTC; cdr3_aa: CASSLVLPAGEHEQYF; d_call: TRBD2; clone_size: NA; v_call: TRBV28; j_call: TRBJ2-7
cdr3_nt: TGTGCCAGCAGTTCAGGACAGGGATCTAGCGGGGGGGCCAGAGAGACCCAGTACTTC; cdr3_aa: CASSSGQGSSGGARETQYF; d_call: TRBD2; clone_size: few; v_call: TRBV27; j_call: TRBJ2-5
cdr3_nt: TGTGCTAGCAGCTTAGGGTTAGCAGATACGCAGTATTTT; cdr3_aa: CASSLGLADTQYF; d_call: NA; clone_size: NA; v_call: TRBV7-7; j_call: TRBJ2-3
cdr3_nt: TGTGCCAGCAGAGGCGACAGGGGCAATCAGCCCCAGCATTTT; cdr3_aa: CASRGDRGNQPQHF; d_call: TRBD1; clone_size: NA; v_call: TRBV6-1; j_call: TRBJ1-5
cdr3_nt: TGTGCCAGCAGCTTATCAACTAATGAAAAACTGTTTTTT; cdr3_aa: CASSLSTNEKLFF; d_call: NA; clone_size: few; v_call: TRBV11-2; j_call: TRBJ1-4
cdr3_nt: TGTGCCATCAGTGAGTCGGGCAGTAATTCACCCCTCCACTTT; cdr3_aa: CAISESGSNSPLHF; d_call: NA; clone_size: few; v_call: TRBV10-3; j_call: TRBJ1-6
cdr3_nt: TGTGCCAGCAGCACCTCTAGCGGGCTGTACAATGAGCAGTTCTTC; cdr3_aa: CASSTSSGLYNEQFF; d_call: TRBD2; clone_size: few; v_call: TRBV7-2; j_call: TRBJ2-1
cdr3_nt: TGCAGCGCTTTTCCGACAGAGAAGTTCTATGGCTACACCTTC; cdr3_aa: CSAFPTEKFYGYTF; d_call: NA; clone_size: NA; v_call: TRBV29-1; j_call: TRBJ1-2
cdr3_nt: TGTGCTAGTGGTTTGGCCCTCGGACAGGGGGTCGATGCGGGGGGTTTGGCCCAGCATTTT; cdr3_aa: CASGLALGQGVDAGGLAQHF; d_call: TRBD1; clone_size: few; v_call: TRBV12-5; j_call: TRBJ1-5
cdr3_nt: TGTGCCAGCAGCTCGCCTATTAGCCAGGGGTATGAGCAGTTCTTC; cdr3_aa: CASSSPISQGYEQFF; d_call: NA; clone_size: NA; v_call: TRBV7-9; j_call: TRBJ2-1
cdr3_nt: TGTGCCACCAGCAGAGTTCCCCCCCTAGCGGGAGATAACTTC; cdr3_aa: CATSRVPPLAGDNF; d_call: TRBD2; clone_size: few; v_call: TRBV15; j_call: TRBJ2-5
cdr3_nt: TGTGCCAGCAGCCAAAACTACGAGCAGTACTTC; cdr3_aa: CASSQNYEQYF; d_call: NA; clone_size: NA; v_call: TRBV6-4; j_call: TRBJ2-7
cdr3_nt: TGCGCCAGCAGCTTGGCGTCAACCGGAGGATGGGAGACCCAGTACTTC; cdr3_aa: CASSLASTGGWETQYF; d_call: NA; clone_size: many; v_call: TRBV5-1; j_call: TRBJ2-5
cdr3_nt: TGTGCCAGCAGTTTATCAGCCCAGGTGGCGAATACCTACGAGCAGTACTTC; cdr3_aa: CASSLSAQVANTYEQYF; d_call: NA; clone_size: many; v_call: TRBV27; j_call: TRBJ2-7
cdr3_nt: TGTGCCACCTTAGACTATGGCTACACCTTC; cdr3_aa: CATLDYGYTF; d_call: NA; clone_size: few; v_call: TRBV6-5; j_call: TRBJ1-2
cdr3_nt: TGTGCCAGCTCACCCCCCGGGGGGTTTGAGACCCAGTACTTC; cdr3_aa: CASSPPGGFETQYF; d_call: TRBD2; clone_size: NA; v_call: TRBV18; j_call: TRBJ2-5